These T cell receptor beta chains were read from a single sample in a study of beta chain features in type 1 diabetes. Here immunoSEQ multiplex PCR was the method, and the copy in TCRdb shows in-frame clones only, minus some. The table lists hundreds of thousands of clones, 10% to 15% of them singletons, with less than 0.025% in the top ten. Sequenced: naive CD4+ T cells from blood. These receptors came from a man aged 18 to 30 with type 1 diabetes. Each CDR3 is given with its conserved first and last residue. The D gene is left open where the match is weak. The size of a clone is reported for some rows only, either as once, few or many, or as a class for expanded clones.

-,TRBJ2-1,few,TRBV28,TGTGCCAGCAGTTTAACTCCCCCAGGTATAAGGGAGCAGTTCTTC,CASSLTPPGIREQFF
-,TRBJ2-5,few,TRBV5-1,TGCGCCAGCACCGCGGCAGGGTCCCTCCAAGAGACCCAGTACTTC,CASTAAGSLQETQYF
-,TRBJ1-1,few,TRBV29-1,TGCAGCGCGGTAATGGGTCCTGGTGAAGCTTTCTTT,CSAVMGPGEAFF
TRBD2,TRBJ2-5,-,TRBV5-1,TGCGCCAGCAGCAGCGGGAAAGAGACCCAGTACTTC,CASSSGKETQYF
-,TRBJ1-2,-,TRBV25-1,TGTGCCAGCAGTGGTGGGGTCTATGGCTACACCTTC,CASSGGVYGYTF
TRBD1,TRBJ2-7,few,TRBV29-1,TGCAGCGTCCTACCGGGACAGGGGACCTACGAGCAGTACTTC,CSVLPGQGTYEQYF
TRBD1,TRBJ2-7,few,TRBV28,TGTGCCAGCGGCGGACAGGGCCCGCAAGAGCAGTACTTC,CASGGQGPQEQYF
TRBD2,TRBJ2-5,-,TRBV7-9,TGTGCCAGCAGCATTGGGACTAGCGGGGATAACCTCCAAGAGACCCAGTACTTC,CASSIGTSGDNLQETQYF
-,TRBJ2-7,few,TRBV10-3,TGTGCCATCAGTGGTCCGACGGAGGGCCGCTACGAGCAGTACTTC,CAISGPTEGRYEQYF
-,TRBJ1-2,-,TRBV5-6,TGTGCCAGCAGCTTGGGCGCTCAGACTAGTGTCTATGGCTACACCTTC,CASSLGAQTSVYGYTF
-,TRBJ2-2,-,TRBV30,TGTGCCTGGAGTGTACAAGTGGCCGGGGCCGGCGGGGAGCTGTTTTTT,CAWSVQVAGAGGELFF
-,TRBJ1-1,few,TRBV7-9,TGTGCCAGCAACAACCAACAGAACACTGAAGCTTTCTTT,CASNNQQNTEAFF
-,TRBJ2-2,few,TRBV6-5,TGTGCCAGCAGTTACTCGACAGTGAACACCGGGGAGCTGTTTTTT,CASSYSTVNTGELFF
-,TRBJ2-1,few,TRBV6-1,TGTGCCAGCAGGCACCCACCAACCTACAATGAGCAGTTCTTC,CASRHPPTYNEQFF
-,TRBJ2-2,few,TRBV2,TGTGCCAGCAGTGATCTCTCCCCCGGGGAGCTGTTTTTT,CASSDLSPGELFF
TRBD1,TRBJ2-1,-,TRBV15,TGTGCCACCAGCAGACCCCCGGGGACAGGGTTCAATGAGCAGTTCTTC,CATSRPPGTGFNEQFF
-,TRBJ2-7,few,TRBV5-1,TGCGCCAGCAGCTTGGTTCAGGTCCCCTACGAGCAGTACTTC,CASSLVQVPYEQYF
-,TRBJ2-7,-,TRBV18,TGTGCCAGCTCACCACGGGACCGAAGCTCCTACGAGCAGTACTTC,CASSPRDRSSYEQYF
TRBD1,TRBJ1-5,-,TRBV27,TGTGCCAGCAGTTTTGGACAGGGGGCCAAGGAGAGCAATCAGCCCCAGCATTTT,CASSFGQGAKESNQPQHF
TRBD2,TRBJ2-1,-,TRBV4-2,TGTGCCAGCAGCCTCGAAGACCCAGCGGGGGTGGCCAATGAGCAGTTCTTC,CASSLEDPAGVANEQFF
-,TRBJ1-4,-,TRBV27,TGTGCCAGCAGTTTACAGGGTACTAATGAAAAACTGTTTTTT,CASSLQGTNEKLFF
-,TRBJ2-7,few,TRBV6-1,TGTGCCAGCACCTCCCTTTGGGAGCAGTACTTC,CASTSLWEQYF
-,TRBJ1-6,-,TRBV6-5,TGTGCCAGCAGTTACTCCAGCAGGGTCGGTAATTCACCCCTCCACTTT,CASSYSSRVGNSPLHF
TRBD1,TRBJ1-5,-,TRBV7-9,TGTGCCAGCAGCTCCGGACAGGGGCGAGGCAATCAGCCCCAGCATTTT,CASSSGQGRGNQPQHF
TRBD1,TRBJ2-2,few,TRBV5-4,TGTGCCAGCAGCTGGGACAGGGGGCAAAACACCGGGGAGCTGTTTTTT,CASSWDRGQNTGELFF
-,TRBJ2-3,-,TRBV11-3,TGTGCCAGCAGCCCACTCCAGACTGATACGCAGTATTTT,CASSPLQTDTQYF
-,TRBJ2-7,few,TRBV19,TGTGCCAGTAGTATAGATCCTGGAACTTACGAGCAGTACTTC,CASSIDPGTYEQYF
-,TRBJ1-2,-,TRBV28,TGTGCCAGCAGTTCCCTCGGTACGGGACCGGGGTATGGCTACACCTTC,CASSSLGTGPGYGYTF
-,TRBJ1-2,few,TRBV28,TGTGCCAGCAGTCGGACGGCTGGCTACACCTTC,CASSRTAGYTF
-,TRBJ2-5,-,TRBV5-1,TGCGCCAGCAGCTCGCCGCAGGGATCGGGAGAGACCCAGTACTTC,CASSSPQGSGETQYF
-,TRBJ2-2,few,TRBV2,TGTGCCAGCAGTGAAGAGGCGACAGGGAACACCGGGGAGCTGTTTTTT,CASSEEATGNTGELFF
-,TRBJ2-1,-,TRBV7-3,TGTGCCAGCAGCTCGGACGGTGGCTCCTACAATGAGCAGTTCTTC,CASSSDGGSYNEQFF
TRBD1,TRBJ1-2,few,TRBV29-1,TGCAGCGTTACCGGGACAGGGGGCGAGGGCTACACCTTC,CSVTGTGGEGYTF
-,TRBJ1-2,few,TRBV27,TGTGCCAGCAGTTTCTCAGGATATGGCTACACCTTC,CASSFSGYGYTF
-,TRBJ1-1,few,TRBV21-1,TGTGCCAGCAGCAAATCGGGACAGGGAACTGAAGCTTTCTTT,CASSKSGQGTEAFF
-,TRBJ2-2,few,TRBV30,TGTGCCTGGAGTAACGTCGGGGAGCTGTTTTTT,CAWSNVGELFF
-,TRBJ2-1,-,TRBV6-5,TGTGCCAGCAGTTACTCGGCTGGTGGGGGAAAGAATGAGCAGTTCTTC,CASSYSAGGGKNEQFF